The clone carrying this T cell receptor beta chain was picked up many times. Its antigen remains unidentified. These data belong to a study of T cells after yellow fever vaccination. TCR cDNA, made by 5'RACE template switching, carried an added universal primer site and UMIs. TCRdb ran MiXCR on the 5' RACE reads and lists one entry per CDR3 protein. Among under 150,000 distinct CDR3 sequences listed, 7.7% were seen once. Study results and caveats: Clones that expanded after primary vaccination mostly reappeared after the booster (roughly 95% CD4, roughly 90% CD8). FACS-sorted repertoires could contain abundant clonotypes contaminating from the bulk population. A secondary response was less intense yet reached its peak sooner, at day 5 versus 15.

This specimen was CD4+ T cells sorted from PBMCs, taken 5 days after the yellow fever booster vaccination. The source is a man younger than 45 who received the YFV17D yellow fever vaccine.

CDR3: CASSLQEGEQYF. The DNA of the CDR3 is TGCGCCAGCAGCTTGCAGGAGGGCGAGCAGTACTTC. The chain has TRBV5-1 and TRBJ2-7; weak D call: TRBD2 (6 bases). Germline V gene data show CDR1 as SGHRS and CDR2 as YFSETQ. The CDR3 extends over 12 amino acids. V shed 1 base and J shed 6 bases, with 8 bases lying between them.